These T cell receptor beta chains were read from a single sample in a study of blood T cell repertoires in COVID-19. Profiling relied on immunoSEQ multiplex PCR, and the TCRdb table lists in-frame clones only, not all of them. This table has a few hundred thousand clones, around 91% appearing once. Material for sequencing was PBMCs or T cells enriched from blood (not recorded which). The receptor source for this set is a woman between 40 and 55 years old who had recovered from COVID-19. Both conserved end residues are part of each CDR3. A D gene is named only where the DNA matches it firmly. The size entry is marked missing in some rows and otherwise reads once, few, many or a size class.

d_gene: TRBD2; j_gene: TRBJ2-1; v_gene: TRBV4-2; abundance: few; CDR3aa: CASSQEATSGHNEQFF; CDR3nt: TGTGCCAGCAGCCAAGAAGCGACTAGCGGACACAATGAGCAGTTCTTC
d_gene: -; j_gene: TRBJ2-3; v_gene: TRBV27; abundance: once; CDR3aa: CASSLWARKTDTQYF; CDR3nt: TGTGCCAGCAGTTTATGGGCCCGAAAGACAGATACGCAGTATTTT
d_gene: -; j_gene: TRBJ2-1; v_gene: TRBV29-1; abundance: -; CDR3aa: CSGNSGTYNEQFF; CDR3nt: TGCAGCGGGAATAGCGGTACCTACAATGAGCAGTTCTTC
d_gene: TRBD2; j_gene: TRBJ2-3; v_gene: TRBV7-3; abundance: -; CDR3aa: CASSLGTSGKYETDTQYF; CDR3nt: TGTGCCAGCAGCTTAGGTACTAGCGGAAAATATGAAACAGATACGCAGTATTTT
d_gene: TRBD1; j_gene: TRBJ1-1; v_gene: TRBV9; abundance: -; CDR3aa: CASSEGTGGGHTEAFF; CDR3nt: TGTGCCAGCAGCGAGGGGACAGGGGGTGGTCACACTGAAGCTTTCTTT
d_gene: -; j_gene: TRBJ1-1; v_gene: TRBV7-3; abundance: -; CDR3aa: CASSVGANTEAFF; CDR3nt: TGTGCCAGCAGCGTAGGGGCGAACACTGAAGCTTTCTTT
d_gene: -; j_gene: TRBJ1-5; v_gene: TRBV4-1; abundance: -; CDR3aa: CASSQDVAGYQPQHF; CDR3nt: TGCGCCAGCAGCCAAGATGTCGCGGGCTATCAGCCCCAGCATTTT
d_gene: TRBD2; j_gene: TRBJ2-3; v_gene: TRBV6-5; abundance: -; CDR3aa: CASSSLGGPGTDTQYF; CDR3nt: TGTGCCAGCAGTTCCCTGGGAGGGCCAGGGACAGATACGCAGTATTTT
d_gene: -; j_gene: TRBJ2-3; v_gene: TRBV7-6; abundance: -; CDR3aa: CASSRAGGRQYF; CDR3nt: TGTGCCAGCAGCCGGGCCGGGGGTCGTCAGTATTTT
d_gene: -; j_gene: TRBJ1-1; v_gene: TRBV18; abundance: once; CDR3aa: CASSRQENTEAFF; CDR3nt: TGTGCCAGCTCACGACAGGAGAACACTGAAGCTTTCTTT
d_gene: -; j_gene: TRBJ1-1; v_gene: TRBV18; abundance: -; CDR3aa: CASSPSDSDTEAFF; CDR3nt: TGTGCCAGCTCACCATCCGACAGCGACACTGAAGCTTTCTTT
d_gene: -; j_gene: TRBJ1-2; v_gene: TRBV29-1; abundance: -; CDR3aa: CSGSGSYGYTF; CDR3nt: TGCAGCGGATCCGGGTCCTATGGCTACACCTTC
d_gene: -; j_gene: TRBJ2-1; v_gene: TRBV11-3; abundance: -; CDR3aa: CASSLDLNEQFF; CDR3nt: TGTGCCAGCAGCTTAGATTTAAATGAGCAGTTCTTC